The 27 T cell receptor beta chains below come from one sample, sequenced in a study of metastatic and nonmetastatic thyroid tumors. TCRdb re-called the PCR reads through MiXCR. The table includes 40,000 or so clones, about 13% detected once. Thyroid surgery took place with no prior treatment in any patient. What was sequenced was blood. The receptors shown here come from a female donor with papillary thyroid cancer or a benign thyroid nodule (not recorded which). Some clones in this sample may be carry-over from other donors' samples.

The gene calls are TRBV5-6 and TRBJ2-5; D is uncertain. With 2 bases removed from V and 5 bases from J, the gap between germline ends came to 13 bases. This CDR3 comprises 14 residues. The germline CDR1 and CDR2 sequences are SGHDT and YYEEEE. CDR3 DNA: TGTGCCAGCAGCTTTACCGAGAACCGGGAGACCCAGTACTTC. Encoded protein: CASSFTENRETQYF.

J is TRBJ2-2 and V is TRBV5-1; either TRBD1 or TRBD2 may supply D (5 bases each). The V end lost 5 bases, the J end lost 6 bases, and 14 bases lay between the germline ends. Germline V lookup: CDR1 SGHRS, CDR2 YFSETQ. The CDR3 sequence is 14 residues long. The CDR3 DNA reads as TGCGCCAGCAGGTGGAAATGGGGACCCGGGGAGCTGTTTTTT. The encoded protein is CASRWKWGPGELFF. The whole variable domain, filled in from reference TRBV5-1 and TRBJ2-2, reads KAGVTQTPRYLIKTRGQQVTLSCSPISGHRSVSWYQQTPGQGLQFLFEYFSETQRNKGNFPGRFSGRQFSNSRSEMNVSTLELGDSALYLCASRWKWGPGELFFGEGSRLTVL.

This clone was picked up many times. V is TRBV4-1 and J is TRBJ1-1, with 11 positions matching TRBD1. Germline assignment: CDR1 MGHRA and CDR2 YSYEKL. The CDR3 covers 16 residues. V lost 3 bases to trimming and J lost 0 bases; unmatched junction nucleotides: 3. The CDR3 sequence: CASSHRDRGMNTEAFF. CDR3 DNA: TGCGCCAGCAGCCACCGGGACAGGGGGATGAACACTGAAGCTTTCTTT.

The chain combines TRBV11-2 with TRBJ2-7; possibly TRBD2 for D (6 bases). V was trimmed by 1 base and J by 7 bases, leaving 11 bases between them. The CDR3 spans 13 residues. Germline values: CDR1 SGHAT, CDR2 FQNNGV. The CDR3 spells CASSLVDYNEQYF. CDR3 coding DNA: TGTGCCAGCAGCTTAGTGGACTACAATGAGCAGTACTTC. Full variable domain (outside the CDR3, taken from reference TRBV11-2 and TRBJ2-7): EAGVAQSPRYKIIEKRQSVAFWCNPISGHATLYWYQQILGQGPKLLIQFQNNGVVDDSQLPKDRFSAERLKGVDSTLKIQPAKLEDSAVYLCASSLVDYNEQYFGPGTRLTVT.

This clone occurred many times. The sample holds other DNA sequences that translate to the same CDR3. V usage is TRBV19 and J usage is TRBJ1-1; D gene ambiguous. The CDR3 consists of 12 residues. CDR1 and CDR2 (germline): LNHDA, SQIVND (reference sequence). Trimming left V 1 base short and J 6 bases short, with 6 bases between. The DNA for the CDR3 is TGTGCCAGTAGTATAGGGGTCGCTGAAGCTTTCTTT. As protein: CASSIGVAEAFF. Supplemented by reference TRBV19 and TRBJ1-1, the full variable domain reads DGGITQSPKYLFRKEGQNVTLSCEQNLNHDAMYWYRQDPGQGLRLIYYSQIVNDFQKGDIAEGYSVSREKKESFPLTVTSAQKNPTAFYLCASSIGVAEAFFGQGTRLTVV.

With regard to this clone: One junction end disagrees with the germline gene, perhaps due to a read error. This chain connects TRBV27 to TRBJ2-3, with TRBD1 matching 8 bases. CDR3 length: 16 residues. From germline, CDR1 is MNHEY and CDR2 SMNVEV (reference sequence). CDR3 in DNA: TGTGCCAGCAGTTCCCCACTAGCAGGGGGCACAGATACGCAGTGTTTT. This sequence encodes CASSSPLAGGTDTQCF.

This clone was detected ten times or more. The chain joins TRBV12-3 or TRBV12-4 to TRBJ2-1, with a possible D match to TRBD2 (7 bases). The CDR3 consists of 12 residues. V was pared by 5 bases and J by 10 bases, with 12 bases between. The DNA of the CDR3 is TGTGCCAGCAGTCGGGGGGCTGGAGAGCAGTTCTTC. Translating it yields CASSRGAGEQFF.

Many counts were recorded for this clone. The same CDR3 also results from other DNA sequences found in this sample. V is TRBV28 and J is TRBJ1-5; D possibly corresponds to TRBD1 (6 bases). Trimming removed 5 bases from V and 4 bases from J, with 12 bases in between. Germline values: CDR1 MDHEN, CDR2 SYDVKM. CDR3 length: 14 residues. The CDR3 sequence: CASSLGQINQPQHF. The CDR3 DNA reads as TGTGCCAGCAGTCTCGGACAGATTAATCAGCCCCAGCATTTT.

There are many counts of this clone. The same CDR3 is also encoded by other DNA sequences in this sample. This CDR3 reads CATSAPIAAGETQYF. For the CDR3, the DNA is TGTGCCACCAGTGCCCCCATAGCGGCTGGAGAGACCCAGTACTTC. The chain recombines TRBV24-1 with TRBJ2-5, with TRBD2 as a possible D gene (6 bases). Per germline, CDR1 KGHDR and CDR2 SFDVKD. Trimming left V 5 bases short and J 4 bases short, with 16 bases between. The CDR3 runs 15 residues.

V is TRBV5-1 and J is TRBJ2-5; D may be TRBD2 (6 bases). The CDR3 contains 13 residues. Germline values: CDR1 SGHRS, CDR2 YFSETQ. Trimming removed 10 bases at V and 1 base at J, with 14 bases between. CDR3 in amino acids: CACRSGLQETQYF. The CDR3 DNA reads as TGCGCCTGCCGGAGCGGGCTCCAAGAGACCCAGTACTTC. The entire variable domain, with the rest obtained from reference TRBV5-1 and TRBJ2-5, is as follows: KAGVTQTPRYLIKTRGQQVTLSCSPISGHRSVSWYQQTPGQGLQFLFEYFSETQRNKGNFPGRFSGRQFSNSRSEMNVSTLELGDSALYLCACRSGLQETQYFGPGTRLLVL.

The table lists this clone with many counts. This rearrangement joins TRBV11-2 to TRBJ1-5; unclear D gene. This CDR3 is 13 amino acids long. CDR1 and CDR2 from the germline V gene are SGHAT and FQNNGV. V was cut by 2 bases and J by 7 bases, with 9 bases left in between. The CDR3 reads CASSLNLGQPQHF. The DNA for the CDR3 is TGTGCCAGCAGCTTAAATCTCGGGCAGCCCCAGCATTTT.

Worth noting for this clone: No conserved phenylalanine or tryptophan is present at the end of the CDR3, so a read error is the likely explanation. The DNA is left out, because the CDR3 cannot be placed on it with certainty; the CDR3 is given as TCRdb lists it. The V call is TRBV28, the J call TRBJ1-2; the table assigns TRBD1, which was not confirmed against the DNA. The CDR3 totals 12 residues, both ends included. Germline values: CDR1 MDHEN, CDR2 SYDVKM. The CDR3 sequence is CASTRELGGYTV.

This clone has just a few counts. A much larger clone differs from this one at a single base, so this may be a read error. This CDR3 is also generated by other DNA sequences in the sample. The chain combines TRBV7-9 with TRBJ1-1; D ambiguous. The germline CDR1 and CDR2 sequences are SEHNR and FQNEAQ (reference sequence). V lost 1 base, J lost 5 bases, and 2 bases lay in between. This CDR3 comprises 11 residues. CDR3 region: CASSLVTEAFF. CDR3 nucleotides: TGTGCCAGCAGCTTAGTTACTGAAGCTTTCTTT.

This clone was counted at least ten times. V is TRBV20-1 and J is TRBJ2-1, with 11 bases lining up with TRBD2. CDR3 size: 15 residues. Trimming took 0 bases from V and 3 from J; bases not matched to a gene: 1. Germline V gene lookup returns CDR1 DFQATT and CDR2 SNEGSKA (reference sequence). CDR3: CSARDGTSGYNEQFF. The CDR3 bases are TGCAGTGCTAGAGATGGGACTAGCGGCTACAATGAGCAGTTCTTC.

This clone was seen ten or more times. The chain couples TRBV6-2 or TRBV6-3 to TRBJ1-2, with D tentatively TRBD1 (6 bases). Trimming shortened V by 6 bases and J by 6 bases, and 17 bases separated the two germline ends. CDR3 length equals 14 residues. Germline V gene lookup returns CDR1 MNHEY and CDR2 SVGEGT. CDR3 bases: TGTGCCAGCAGCCAACAGGGCTCGAGGAATGGCTACACCTTC. This gives the protein CASSQQGSRNGYTF.

The chain links TRBV20-1 to TRBJ1-2; D call uncertain. The ends were cut back, 4 bases at V and 4 bases at J, with 10 bases in the middle. The CDR3 length is 12 residues. CDR1 is DFQATT and CDR2 is SNEGSKA in the germline V gene (reference sequence). The DNA for the CDR3 is TGCAGTGCTATTAGGGAAGGCTATGGCTACACCTTC. Translated, it gives CSAIREGYGYTF.

This clone appeared many times. The V gene is TRBV2, the J gene TRBJ2-1, with 14 positions matching TRBD2. The ends lost 7 bases at V and 2 bases at J; junction bases unmatched: 7. The CDR3 is made up of 17 amino acids. The germline V gene encodes CDR1 SNHLY and CDR2 FYNNEI. The CDR3: CASNRGLAGGTYNEQFF. The CDR3 nucleotides read TGTGCCAGCAACCGAGGACTAGCGGGAGGCACCTACAATGAGCAGTTCTTC.

About this clone itself: This likely comes from a read error, as the CDR3 has no conserved phenylalanine or tryptophan at its end. Because the CDR3's place on the DNA is in doubt, the DNA is left out and the CDR3 is given as listed by TCRdb. V gene TRBV6-2 or TRBV6-3 combines with J gene TRBJ2-4; the table's D call TRBD1 went unverified against the DNA. The germline CDR1 and CDR2 sequences are MNHEY and SVGEGT. The length of the CDR3 is 11 amino acids, counting both ends. CDR3 loop: CASSWRGIDVL.

Details on this clone: With a much larger clone just one base away, this may be a read error. Different DNA sequences within this sample yield the same CDR3. As DNA, the CDR3 is TGTGCCAGCAGCTACACAGGTCAGCCCCAGCATTTT. Its protein product is CASSYTGQPQHF. The chain joins TRBV9 to TRBJ1-5; D is perhaps TRBD1 (5 bases). Germline lookup yields CDR1 SGDLS and CDR2 YYNGEE. CDR3 size: 12 residues. V dropped 4 bases and J dropped 6 bases, with 8 bases sitting between them.

This clone was observed at least ten times. The rearrangement links TRBV18 to TRBJ1-6, with 9 positions matching TRBD1. Germline assignment: CDR1 KGHSH and CDR2 LQKENI. With V trimmed by 2 bases and J by 7 bases, 3 bases remained unmatched. This CDR3 is 15 amino acids long. The CDR3 DNA sequence: TGTGCCAGCTCACCATTCGGGACAGGGAATTCACCCCTCCACTTT. This translates into CASSPFGTGNSPLHF.

This clone was detected ten times or more. The rearrangement joins TRBV2 to TRBJ2-5; TRBD1 matches at 7 bases. The CDR3 has 15 amino acids. V was clipped by 7 bases and J by 5 bases; unmatched bases: 13. Per germline, CDR1 SNHLY and CDR2 FYNNEI. CDR3 in amino acids: CASNSIGQVMETQYF. The CDR3 DNA is TGTGCCAGCAATAGTATTGGACAGGTGATGGAGACCCAGTACTTC.

This clone was counted ten times or more. The rearrangement uses TRBV2 and TRBJ1-5; D may be TRBD1 (6 bases). V was cut by 6 bases and J by 7 bases, with 16 bases left in between. The CDR3 length is 14 residues. Germline assignment: CDR1 SNHLY and CDR2 FYNNEI. CDR3: CASRGARVKQPQHF. The CDR3, as DNA: TGTGCCAGCAGGGGGGCCAGGGTCAAACAGCCCCAGCATTTT.

This clone was seen at least ten times. The genes are TRBV10-3 and TRBJ2-2; D could derive from TRBD1 or TRBD2 (5 bases each). The V end lost 3 bases, the J end lost 5 bases, and 7 bases lay between the germline ends. The CDR3 extends over 13 amino acids. Per germline, CDR1 ENHRY and CDR2 SYGVKD. CDR3 nucleotide sequence: TGTGCCATCAGTGACAGGGAGACCGGGGAGCTGTTTTTT. This sequence encodes CAISDRETGELFF.

This clone was found many times. The chain couples TRBV12-5 to TRBJ2-5; unclear D gene. Deletions cut 5 bases from V and 7 bases from J, with 8 bases between. Germline CDR1 reads LGHNT; CDR2 reads FRNRAP. The CDR3 runs 11 residues. CDR3 DNA: TGTGCTAGTGGTCCCGAGGTGACCCAGTACTTC. Translating it yields CASGPEVTQYF.

This clone was counted a few times. The chain joins TRBV30 to TRBJ2-3; D is possibly TRBD2 (6 bases). V was pared by 2 bases and J by 3 bases, with 15 bases between. Per the germline V gene, CDR1 is GTSNPN and CDR2 is SVGIG (reference sequence). This CDR3 has 15 amino acids. Here the CDR3 DNA reads TGTGCCTGGAGTAGTCGGGACTCCTTTACAGATACGCAGTATTTT. This encodes CAWSSRDSFTDTQYF.

The chain joins TRBV18 to TRBJ2-3; TRBD2 aligns across 10 bases. The CDR3 covers 17 residues. V lost 4 bases, J lost 4 bases, and 11 bases stayed unmatched. Germline CDR1 and CDR2: KGHSH and LQKENI. CDR3 sequence (DNA): TGTGCCAGCTCACTAATCCTAGCGGGAGTCGGGCCAGATACGCAGTATTTT. As protein: CASSLILAGVGPDTQYF.

This clone was detected ten times or more. The chain joins TRBV5-1 to TRBJ2-3, with 8 nucleotides matching TRBD2. V was clipped by 4 bases and J by 5 bases; unmatched bases: 6. Germline assignment: CDR1 SGHRS and CDR2 YFSETQ. This CDR3 region has 14 residues. CDR3 DNA sequence: TGCGCCAGCAGCCAAGGGACTAGTGGAGATACGCAGTATTTT. This encodes CASSQGTSGDTQYF.